The 20 T cell receptor beta chains given below trace back to one sample, sequenced in a study of T cell responses to AZD1222 COVID-19 vaccine. TCRdb's table, derived via immunoSEQ multiplex PCR, lists solely in-frame clones and lacks some. The sample lists tens of thousands of clones; roughly 88% were seen once. The material was peripheral blood, obtained 28 days after the second AZD1222 dose. The receptors stem from an adult who received the AZD1222 COVID-19 vaccine.

This chain joins TRBV6-4 and TRBJ1-1, with D maybe TRBD1 (5 bases). The germline CDR1 and CDR2 sequences are MRHNA and SNTAGT. The CDR3 extends over 14 amino acids. Deletions cut 6 bases from V and 2 bases from J, with 13 bases between. The CDR3 coding sequence is TGTGCCAGCAGGAGCGAGGGGACTAACACTGAAGCTTTCTTT. Translated: CASRSEGTNTEAFF.

The chain combines TRBV6-6 with TRBJ2-1; TRBD1 might be the D (6 bases). The V end was cut by 5 bases, the J end by 3 bases, with 14 bases between. This CDR3 spans 15 amino acids. Germline V gives CDR1 MNHNY, CDR2 SVGAGI (reference sequence). The CDR3 DNA follows: TGTGCCAGCAGTCTCGTACAGGGCCACTACAATGAGCAGTTCTTC. It translates to CASSLVQGHYNEQFF.

This clone was counted once. The V and J genes are TRBV29-1 and TRBJ1-1, with D maybe TRBD1 (5 bases). The CDR3 totals 14 residues. With 4 bases removed from V and 5 bases from J, the gap between germline ends came to 17 bases. The germline CDR1 and CDR2 sequences are SQVTM and ANQGSEA. CDR3 protein: CSVVGSAGGTEAFF. Here the CDR3 DNA reads TGCAGCGTTGTGGGGTCCGCCGGGGGTACTGAAGCTTTCTTT.

The chain couples TRBV27 to TRBJ1-5; D uncertain. V was pared by 2 bases and J by 0 bases, with 14 bases between. The CDR3 loop spans 17 amino acids. CDR1 is MNHEY, CDR2 SMNVEV, per germline (reference sequence). The CDR3 reads CASSLNGGFPSNQPQHF. The DNA for the CDR3 is TGTGCCAGCAGTTTAAACGGAGGGTTCCCTAGCAATCAGCCCCAGCATTTT.

The chain joins TRBV7-3 to TRBJ2-5, with TRBD2 identical over 9 bases. In germline, CDR1 is SGHTA, CDR2 FQGTGA. This CDR3 has 16 residues. J was trimmed by 4 bases and V by 2 bases; bases with no gene match: 8. CDR3 loop: CASSLLVAGERETQYF. The CDR3, as DNA: TGTGCCAGCAGCTTATTGGTAGCGGGAGAGAGAGAGACCCAGTACTTC.

The chain uses TRBV7-8 and TRBJ2-7; D gene uncertain. The CDR3 is 14 residues long. The V end was cut by 4 bases, the J end by 3 bases, with 13 bases between. Germline V gene lookup returns CDR1 SGHVS and CDR2 FQNEAQ. CDR3 sequence (DNA): TGTGCCAGCAGCTCCGGACCCCTTCTCTACGAGCAGTACTTC. Amino acid sequence: CASSSGPLLYEQYF.

The rearrangement links TRBV7-9 to TRBJ2-2; 8 bases agree with TRBD1. This CDR3 spans 15 amino acids. The trim removed 4 bases at V and 0 bases at J, leaving 1 base unmatched. Germline CDR1 is SEHNR and CDR2 is FQNEAQ (reference sequence). The CDR3 loop is CASSSGGPNTGELFF. CDR3 DNA sequence: TGTGCCAGCAGCTCAGGGGGCCCGAACACCGGGGAGCTGTTTTTT. Full variable domain (remainder filled in from reference TRBV7-9 and TRBJ2-2): DTGVSQNPRHKITKRGQNVTFRCDPISEHNRLYWYRQTLGQGPEFLTYFQNEAQLEKSRLLSDRFSAERPKGSFSTLEIQRTEQGDSAMYLCASSSGGPNTGELFFGEGSRLTVL.

A few counts support this clone. The chain links TRBV5-6 to TRBJ1-1; TRBD1 agrees at 8 bases. Germline V gene data show CDR1 as SGHDT and CDR2 as YYEEEE. The CDR3 has 13 residues. Losses at the gene ends were 1 base for V and 10 bases for J; bases not matched to a gene: 6. The CDR3 sequence: CASSLSQGEGAFF. The CDR3 DNA is TGTGCCAGCAGCTTGTCACAGGGGGAAGGAGCTTTCTTT.

The CDR3 here is CASSWDRAYGYTF. CDR3 sequence (DNA): TGTGCCAGCAGCTGGGACAGGGCCTATGGCTACACCTTC. The chain has TRBV5-5 and TRBJ1-2, with 9 bases identical to TRBD1. This CDR3 is built from 13 residues. Losses at the gene ends were 3 bases for V and 4 bases for J; bases not matched to a gene: 1. Germline lookup yields CDR1 SGHKS and CDR2 YYEKEE (reference sequence).

V and J are TRBV18 and TRBJ1-1, with D uncertain. The V gene lost 3 bases and the J gene lost 0 bases, with 8 bases spanning the gap. This CDR3 has 14 residues. Germline values: CDR1 KGHSH, CDR2 LQKENI. The CDR3 region is CASSPNMLNTEAFF. CDR3 sequence (DNA): TGTGCCAGCTCACCGAACATGCTGAACACTGAAGCTTTCTTT. Combining the CDR3 with reference TRBV18 and TRBJ1-1 gives the whole variable domain NAGVMQNPRHLVRRRGQEARLRCSPMKGHSHVYWYRQLPEEGLKFMVYLQKENIIDESGMPKERFSAEFPKEGPSILRIQQVVRGDSAAYFCASSPNMLNTEAFFGQGTRLTVV.

The chain has TRBV6-5 and TRBJ1-4; tentative D call: TRBD1 (6 bases). The CDR3 spans 13 residues. Germline lookup yields CDR1 MNHEY and CDR2 SVGAGI. V gave up 6 bases and J gave up 8 bases, with 13 bases separating them. This CDR3 reads CASRKGVGEKLFF. CDR3 DNA sequence: TGTGCCAGCAGGAAGGGGGTGGGGGAAAAACTGTTTTTT.

This clone was seen just once. The chain recombines TRBV3-1 (or the pseudogene TRBV3-2) with TRBJ2-7, with 7 bases identical to TRBD1. Per germline, CDR1 LGHDT and CDR2 YNNKEL (reference sequence). The CDR3 totals 15 residues. The V segment lost 1 base and the J segment 7 bases; nucleotides outside the gene matches: 10. The CDR3 protein is CASSQVLDRSREQYF. In DNA, the CDR3 is TGTGCCAGCAGCCAAGTTTTGGACAGGTCTAGGGAGCAGTACTTC.

Remarks on this clone: Germline is not matched at one junction end, which may reflect a read error. The J gene is TRBJ2-3, the V gene TRBV7-2; 7 nucleotides agree with TRBD2. CDR3 size: 16 residues. CDR1 and CDR2 (germline): SGHTA, FQGNSA. The CDR3 coding sequence is TGTGCTAGCAGCCGGGCCGGGACTACGTTCACAGATACGCAGTATTTT. This gives the protein CASSRAGTTFTDTQYF.

In its sample, this clone was seen once. The J gene is TRBJ2-5, the V gene TRBV5-6; D ambiguous. The CDR3 has 17 amino acids. Germline lookup yields CDR1 SGHDT and CDR2 YYEEEE. The V gene lost 1 base and the J gene lost 3 bases, with 19 bases spanning the gap. The CDR3 region is CASSLSPQSRIKETQYF. The CDR3 region has the DNA TGTGCCAGCAGCTTGTCCCCCCAAAGCAGAATTAAAGAGACCCAGTACTTC.

This clone showed up just a few times. This chain connects TRBV5-1 to TRBJ1-1; 9 nucleotides align to TRBD1. CDR1 and CDR2 from the germline V gene are SGHRS and YFSETQ. The junction had 6 bases not matched to a gene; V was cut back by 4 bases and J by 2 bases. This CDR3 spans 15 amino acids. The CDR3 spells CASSAGTGLNTEAFF. The CDR3 nucleotides are TGCGCCAGCAGCGCGGGGACAGGGCTAAACACTGAAGCTTTCTTT.

The chain links TRBV19 to TRBJ1-5; D perhaps matches TRBD1 (5 bases). Germline CDR1 reads LNHDA; CDR2 reads SQIVND (reference sequence). V gave up 1 base and J gave up 1 base, with 11 bases separating them. The CDR3 consists of 16 residues. As DNA, the CDR3 is TGTGCCAGTAGTATAGGAGGGACCAACAGCAATCAGCCCCAGCATTTT. Its protein product is CASSIGGTNSNQPQHF.

This chain links TRBV13 with TRBJ1-1, with no clear D. The CDR3 consists of 16 residues. V dropped 8 bases and J dropped 0 bases, with 19 bases sitting between them. Per germline, CDR1 PRHDT and CDR2 FYEKMQ (reference sequence). CDR3 bases: TGTGCCAGCCCATCGTTTAGGATGGGGATGAACACTGAAGCTTTCTTT. It codes for CASPSFRMGMNTEAFF.

The V gene is TRBV10-3, the J gene TRBJ2-1; D possibly uses TRBD1 or TRBD2 (6 bases each). The CDR3 runs 18 residues. Trimming shortened V by 0 bases and J by 8 bases, and 23 bases separated the two germline ends. Germline loops: CDR1 ENHRY, CDR2 SYGVKD. For the CDR3, the DNA is TGTGCCATCAGTGAGTCGAGGGGGATTTCTGCCCGGGAGTATGAGCAGTTCTTC. Translation gives CAISESRGISAREYEQFF.

This clone appeared a single time. The rearrangement joins TRBV7-9 to TRBJ1-5; D is unclear. Germline CDR1 SEHNR, CDR2 FQNEAQ (reference sequence). With 10 bases removed from V and 15 bases from J, the gap between germline ends came to 10 bases. The CDR3 sequence is 8 residues long. The CDR3 coding sequence is TGTGCCACCAGGAAGGGGCATTTT. It is translated as CATRKGHF.

The chain recombines TRBV11-3 with TRBJ2-2; 7 positions agree with TRBD1. The CDR3 contains 16 residues. The trim removed 5 bases at V and 1 base at J, leaving 7 bases unmatched. Germline V gene data show CDR1 as SGHNT and CDR2 as YENEEA. The CDR3 region has the DNA TGTGCCAGCAGCCCCCTGACAGGGAGGAACACCGGGGAGCTGTTTTTT. Amino acid sequence: CASSPLTGRNTGELFF.